The 24 T cell receptor beta chains in this list originate from one sample, sequenced in a study of T cell responses to AZD1222 COVID-19 vaccine. Only in-frame clones appear in the TCRdb table, and some are missing; sequencing was by immunoSEQ multiplex PCR. The sample holds about 75,000 clones, approximately 88% seen once. The starting material was peripheral blood, obtained 28 days after the second dose of the MenACWY control vaccine. These receptors came from an adult who received the MenACWY meningococcal vaccine as a control.

J is TRBJ2-1 and V is TRBV30; D not resolved. This CDR3 comprises 13 residues. V dropped 0 bases and J dropped 6 bases, with 9 bases sitting between them. CDR1 is GTSNPN, CDR2 SVGIG, per germline (reference sequence). The CDR3 DNA reads TGTGCCTGGAGTGTTCAGCAGCCCAATGAGCAGTTCTTC. It specifies CAWSVQQPNEQFF.

This clone was seen a single time. The V call is TRBV2, the J call TRBJ1-1; D is undetermined. V was cut by 2 bases and J by 8 bases, with 15 bases left in between. CDR3 length equals 14 residues. CDR1 and CDR2 (germline): SNHLY, FYNNEI. The CDR3 spells CASSESLAVIEAFF. CDR3 bases: TGTGCCAGCAGTGAATCCCTGGCGGTAATAGAAGCTTTCTTT.

The chain joins TRBV5-6 to TRBJ2-6; 8 bases map to TRBD1. The CDR3 spans 16 residues. The V segment lost 4 bases and the J segment 1 base; nucleotides outside the gene matches: 4. CDR1 and CDR2 (germline): SGHDT, YYEEEE. CDR3 bases: TGTGCCAGCAGCCGCACAGGGGGGTCTGGGGCCAACGTCCTGACTTTC. The encoded protein is CASSRTGGSGANVLTF.

This clone has just one count. The gene calls are TRBV5-4 and TRBJ2-3, with D perhaps TRBD2 (7 bases). V was cut by 7 bases and J by 7 bases, with 13 bases left in between. Germline V lookup: CDR1 SGHNT, CDR2 YYREEE (reference sequence). The CDR3 spans 12 residues. CDR3 sequence reads: CASGGALHTQYF. The DNA for the CDR3 is TGTGCCAGCGGGGGGGCGCTACATACGCAGTATTTT.

CDR3 coding DNA: TGTGCCAGCAGTTTAGCGCAGACAGGGATAGCTTTCTTT. Protein product: CASSLAQTGIAFF. The chain uses TRBV12-3 or TRBV12-4 and TRBJ1-1, with TRBD1 matching over 7 bases. Germline trimming cut 0 bases from V and 10 bases from J; bases unmatched to any gene: 5. The CDR3 contains 13 residues.

The chain has TRBV18 and TRBJ2-1, with D tentatively TRBD1 or TRBD2 (5 bases each). Trimming shortened V by 2 bases and J by 8 bases, and 7 bases separated the two germline ends. The CDR3 totals 12 residues. Germline CDR1 KGHSH, CDR2 LQKENI. CDR3 protein: CASSPGTDEQFF. The CDR3 nucleotides read TGTGCCAGCTCACCAGGGACGGATGAGCAGTTCTTC.

This sequence joins TRBV12-3 or TRBV12-4 and TRBJ1-4; 7 nucleotides line up with TRBD1. Trimming cost V 3 bases and J 8 bases; bases outside gene matches: 3. The CDR3 sequence is 13 residues long. CDR3 sequence (DNA): TGTGCCAGCAGTTTCGACAGGGCGGAAAAACTGTTTTTT. It specifies CASSFDRAEKLFF.

This clone was seen only once. The genes are TRBV29-1 and TRBJ2-7; D unclear. V lost 2 bases and J lost 3, with 8 bases in between. The V gene's germline CDR1 is SQVTM and CDR2 ANQGSEA. The CDR3 has 12 amino acids. CDR3 nucleotides: TGCAGCGTTGAATTGCAGGACTACGAGCAGTACTTC. Translation gives CSVELQDYEQYF.

The chain combines TRBV12-3 or TRBV12-4 with TRBJ1-2; D not certain. V was shortened by 4 bases and J by 3 bases, with 9 bases between the two germline ends. The CDR3 has 13 amino acids. The CDR3 DNA is TGTGCCAGCAGTTCCCGCTGGGACTATGGCTACACCTTC. Translated, it gives CASSSRWDYGYTF.

This clone turned up a few times. This chain's CDR3 is CASSLLGPSSYEQYF. CDR3 DNA sequence: TGTGCCAGCAGCTTATTGGGGCCAAGCTCCTACGAGCAGTACTTC. The rearrangement joins TRBV7-9 to TRBJ2-7; a weak D match, TRBD1 (5 bases). Per germline, CDR1 SEHNR and CDR2 FQNEAQ (reference sequence). V lost 2 bases to trimming and J lost 0 bases, with 11 bases between them. This CDR3 is built from 15 residues.

This clone was recorded only once. The chain combines TRBV2 with TRBJ1-3, with a weak D call TRBD1 (6 bases). The germline V gene has CDR1 SNHLY and CDR2 FYNNEI. This CDR3 comprises 14 residues. Deletions cut 6 bases from V and 4 bases from J, with 13 bases between. The CDR3 protein is CASRSTGLGNTIYF. The CDR3 DNA reads TGTGCCAGCAGGTCAACAGGGTTAGGAAACACCATATATTTT.

The chain has TRBV4-3 and TRBJ2-5, with D possibly TRBD2 on 6 matching bases. CDR3 length: 16 amino acids. Germline CDR1 reads LGHNA; CDR2 reads YSLEER. Trimming stripped 1 base from V and 2 bases from J, with 14 bases between. The CDR3 protein is CASSQGGWGEQETQYF. The CDR3 DNA reads TGCGCCAGCAGCCAAGGGGGTTGGGGGGAGCAAGAGACCCAGTACTTC.

The V and J genes are TRBV7-9 and TRBJ2-5, with 13 bases aligning to TRBD2. Germline V gene sequence: CDR1 SEHNR, CDR2 FQNEAQ (reference sequence). V lost 1 base to trimming and J lost 1 base; unmatched junction nucleotides: 3. The CDR3 has 17 amino acids. The CDR3 DNA sequence: TGTGCCAGCAGCTTAGGGACTAGCGGGGGAATCCAAGAGACCCAGTACTTC. As protein: CASSLGTSGGIQETQYF.

This clone was found a few times. The J gene is TRBJ2-7, the V gene TRBV11-3; D remains unclear. Per the germline V gene, CDR1 is SGHNT and CDR2 is YENEEA. CDR3 length: 14 residues. V was clipped by 3 bases and J by 0 bases, with 9 bases between them. DNA of the CDR3: TGTGCCAGCAGCTTGAGGTCGCACTCCTACGAGCAGTACTTC. This encodes CASSLRSHSYEQYF.

The genes are TRBV30 and TRBJ1-2, with 7 bases aligning to TRBD1. The CDR3 is made up of 12 amino acids. V trimming: 5 bases; J trimming: 4 bases; junction bases outside the gene matches: 4. Per germline, CDR1 GTSNPN and CDR2 SVGIG (reference sequence). The CDR3 bases are TGTGCCTGGGCAGGGACAGCCTATGGCTACACCTTC. Translating gives CAWAGTAYGYTF. Using reference TRBV30 and TRBJ1-2 for the parts outside the CDR3, the full variable domain is SQTIHQWPATLVQPVGSPLSLECTVEGTSNPNLYWYRQAAGRGLQLLFYSVGIGQISSEVPQNLSASRPQDRQFILSSKKLLLSDSGFYLCAWAGTAYGYTFGSGTRLTVV.

V gene TRBV7-2 combines with J gene TRBJ1-5, with D perhaps matching TRBD1 (5 bases). This CDR3 spans 18 amino acids. The germline V gene has CDR1 SGHTA and CDR2 FQGNSA. V was clipped by 1 base and J by 4 bases, with 20 bases between them. In DNA, the CDR3 is TGTGCCAGCAGCTTAGATGTCGTGGGTCAGGGATCGAATCAGCCCCAGCATTTT. Its translation: CASSLDVVGQGSNQPQHF.

The chain uses TRBV6-4 and TRBJ1-1; 7 bases agree with TRBD1. The CDR3 has 15 amino acids. V lost 5 bases and J lost 4; bases outside the gene matches: 10. CDR1 is MRHNA and CDR2 is SNTAGT in the germline V gene. This CDR3 reads CASSLEGAGFTEAFF. CDR3 coding DNA: TGTGCCAGCAGTTTGGAGGGGGCTGGTTTCACTGAAGCTTTCTTT.

J is TRBJ1-1 and V is TRBV2; D unclear. Germline-derived CDR1 and CDR2 are SNHLY and FYNNEI. The germline V and J ends were trimmed by 0 bases and 1 base, with 12 bases remaining between them. The length of the CDR3 is 16 residues. CDR3 in DNA: TGTGCCAGCAGTGAAGCCCGACTGTCCCGGAACACTGAAGCTTTCTTT. Translating it yields CASSEARLSRNTEAFF.

This clone was seen only once. In DNA, the CDR3 is TGTGCCAGCAGTCGGGACAGCCTTGGGTCACCCCTCCACTTT. Protein product: CASSRDSLGSPLHF. The gene calls are TRBV6-5 and TRBJ1-6; 7 nucleotides agree with TRBD1. The germline CDR1 and CDR2 sequences are MNHEY and SVGAGI. The CDR3 sequence is 14 residues long. The ends lost 5 bases at V and 10 bases at J; junction bases unmatched: 8.

This rearrangement joins TRBV27 to TRBJ1-2; maybe TRBD1 (6 bases). CDR3 length equals 13 residues. V lost 2 bases and J lost 7, with 11 bases in between. Germline V gene data show CDR1 as MNHEY and CDR2 as SMNVEV (reference sequence). The CDR3 DNA reads as TGTGCCAGCAGTTTAGAAGGAGGGGGTGGCTACACCTTC. This sequence encodes CASSLEGGGGYTF.

This chain uses TRBV19 with TRBJ2-7; D call uncertain. Germline V gene sequence: CDR1 LNHDA, CDR2 SQIVND (reference sequence). Trimming left V 3 bases short and J 7 bases short, with 10 bases between. The CDR3 covers 12 residues. The CDR3 loop is CASSIGINEQYF. CDR3 in DNA: TGTGCCAGTAGTATCGGCATAAATGAGCAGTACTTC.

This clone was counted a few times. The chain combines TRBV6-6 with TRBJ2-4, with 7 nucleotides matching TRBD2. The CDR3 contains 16 residues. Germline CDR1 is MNHNY and CDR2 is SVGAGI (reference sequence). With V trimmed by 4 bases and J by 1 base, 7 bases remained unmatched. CDR3 coding DNA: TGTGCCAGCAGTTCACCGTGGGAGGGGGCCAAAAACATTCAGTACTTC. It translates to CASSSPWEGAKNIQYF.

The chain combines TRBV5-4 with TRBJ1-1; D possibly corresponds to TRBD1 (5 bases). This CDR3 has 14 residues. Germline CDR1 is SGHNT and CDR2 is YYREEE (reference sequence). Trimming shortened V by 2 bases and J by 7 bases, and 15 bases separated the two germline ends. This CDR3 reads CASSLGGGVDEAFF. Here the CDR3 DNA reads TGTGCCAGCAGCTTAGGCGGGGGGGTTGATGAAGCTTTCTTT.

This clone occurred once. The V gene is TRBV6-5, the J gene TRBJ2-5; D is possibly TRBD2 (6 bases). The CDR3 extends over 13 amino acids. V was trimmed by 7 bases and J by 5 bases, leaving 14 bases between them. Germline V CDR1 and CDR2: MNHEY, SVGAGI. The chain's CDR3 is CASKEAGRETQYF. In DNA form, the CDR3 reads TGTGCCAGCAAGGAGGCGGGGCGGGAGACCCAGTACTTC.